Below, 26 T cell receptor beta chains from the same sample are listed, as sequenced in a study of blood T cell repertoires in COVID-19. The assay was immunoSEQ multiplex PCR, and TCRdb's table has in-frame clones only and misses some. This table holds under 200,000 clones, about 89% found once. Sequenced: peripheral blood. These receptors all come from a man aged 40-50 years with active or convalescent COVID-19.

V gene TRBV10-2 combines with J gene TRBJ2-7; 8 bases match TRBD2. J gave up 1 base and V 4 bases, and 6 bases lay outside the gene matches. This CDR3 spans 15 amino acids. Germline V CDR1 and CDR2: WSHSY, SAAADI. The CDR3 spells CASSVSGGASYEQYF. As DNA, the CDR3 is TGCGCCAGCAGTGTCAGCGGGGGCGCGTCCTACGAGCAGTACTTC.

The rearrangement links TRBV19 to TRBJ1-5; TRBD1 aligns across 9 bases. CDR3 size: 16 residues. Trimming at V came to 4 bases and at J to 4 bases, leaving 8 bases not matched to a gene. From germline, CDR1 is LNHDA and CDR2 SQIVND (reference sequence). The CDR3 nucleotides are TGTGCCAGTAGTAGGACAGGGGTTCGGGAAAATCAGCCCCAGCATTTT. Translation: CASSRTGVRENQPQHF.

The chain uses TRBV27 and TRBJ1-5, with D possibly TRBD1 on 5 matching bases. The CDR3 contains 15 residues. The V end lost 1 base, the J end lost 6 bases, and 13 bases lay between the germline ends. Germline loops: CDR1 MNHEY, CDR2 SMNVEV (reference sequence). CDR3 sequence reads: CASSLYARGGQPQHF. Written as DNA, the CDR3 is TGTGCCAGCAGTTTATATGCAAGGGGAGGTCAGCCCCAGCATTTT.

This chain uses TRBV28 with TRBJ2-5; D gene ambiguous. The V end was cut by 6 bases, the J end by 1 base, with 18 bases between. This CDR3 is built from 16 residues. Per germline, CDR1 MDHEN and CDR2 SYDVKM. The CDR3 here is CASSTRLWFSQETQYF. The DNA for the CDR3 is TGTGCCAGCAGCACGAGGTTATGGTTTTCCCAAGAGACCCAGTACTTC.

This clone was picked up one time. V is TRBV5-6 and J is TRBJ2-6, with D tentatively TRBD1 (6 bases). CDR1 SGHDT and CDR2 YYEEEE come from the germline V gene. The V gene lost 3 bases and the J gene lost 0 bases, with 10 bases spanning the gap. This CDR3 contains 16 residues. This chain's CDR3 is CASSWGHSSGANVLTF. In DNA form, the CDR3 reads TGTGCCAGCAGCTGGGGACATAGCTCTGGGGCCAACGTCCTGACTTTC.

The chain is built from TRBV7-6 and TRBJ1-3; D uncertain. Trimming pared 5 bases from V and 1 base from J, leaving 12 bases between. This CDR3 has 15 residues. CDR1 and CDR2 from the germline V gene are SGHVS and FNYEAQ. CDR3 sequence: CASSAYLSSGNTIYF. The CDR3 coding sequence is TGTGCCAGCAGCGCTTATCTGAGTTCTGGAAACACCATATATTTT.

The chain employs TRBV11-2 and TRBJ1-4, with D possibly being TRBD1 (6 bases). This CDR3 spans 15 amino acids. The ends were cut back, 5 bases at V and 0 bases at J, with 10 bases in the middle. The germline V gene encodes CDR1 SGHAT and CDR2 FQNNGV. The chain's CDR3 is CASSGTGSTNEKLFF. In DNA, the CDR3 is TGTGCCAGCAGCGGCACAGGGTCAACTAATGAAAAACTGTTTTTT.

This chain uses TRBV6-4 with TRBJ1-1, with D hard to call. V was shortened by 4 bases and J by 2 bases, with 8 bases between the two germline ends. CDR1 and CDR2 from the germline V gene are MRHNA and SNTAGT. The length of the CDR3 is 13 residues. DNA for the CDR3: TGTGCCAGCAGTGTAAGCATCAACACTGAAGCTTTCTTT. It translates to CASSVSINTEAFF.

The V and J genes are TRBV5-4 and TRBJ2-5, with 7 bases fitting TRBD1. The CDR3 consists of 15 residues. Per the germline V gene, CDR1 is SGHNT and CDR2 is YYREEE (reference sequence). V trimming: 4 bases; J trimming: 2 bases; junction bases outside the gene matches: 8. CDR3 sequence (DNA): TGTGCCAGCAGCCCTAGTGGGGACAGTCAAGAGACCCAGTACTTC. This codes for CASSPSGDSQETQYF. Full variable domain (rest looked up from reference TRBV5-4 and TRBJ2-5): ETGVTQSPTHLIKTRGQQVTLRCSSQSGHNTVSWYQQALGQGPQFIFQYYREEENGRGNFPPRFSGLQFPNYSSELNVNALELDDSALYLCASSPSGDSQETQYFGPGTRLLVL.

The V and J genes are TRBV30 and TRBJ1-3; D gene ambiguous. The CDR3 contains 15 residues. Trimming removed 4 bases from V and 0 bases from J, with 13 bases in between. The germline CDR1 and CDR2 sequences are GTSNPN and SVGIG (reference sequence). The chain's CDR3 is CAWTVMGGSGNTIYF. CDR3 DNA sequence: TGTGCCTGGACCGTAATGGGAGGCTCTGGAAACACCATATATTTT.

The chain recombines TRBV2 with TRBJ1-6; a weak D match, TRBD1 (6 bases). The CDR3 has 20 amino acids. Between the trimmed V and J ends, which lost 3 bases and 8 bases, there was a span of 29 bases. Germline CDR1 SNHLY, CDR2 FYNNEI. The CDR3 sequence is CASSDTLFRAGALTDSPLHF. DNA for the CDR3: TGTGCCAGCAGTGATACACTTTTTCGGGCAGGGGCCCTAACGGATTCACCCCTCCACTTT. Full variable domain (rest looked up from reference TRBV2 and TRBJ1-6): EPEVTQTPSHQVTQMGQEVILRCVPISNHLYFYWYRQILGQKVEFLVSFYNNEISEKSEIFDDQFSVERPDGSNFTLKIRSTKLEDSAMYFCASSDTLFRAGALTDSPLHFGNGTRLTVT.

This chain joins TRBV5-4 and TRBJ2-1, with TRBD2 matching 14 bases. Germline lookup yields CDR1 SGHNT and CDR2 YYREEE (reference sequence). The V and J ends lost 0 bases and 6 bases, in that order; junction bases with no gene match: 5. The CDR3 contains 17 residues. The CDR3 DNA is TGTGCCAGCAGCTTGGCCCGGGGACTAGCGGGAGCCAATGAGCAGTTCTTC. Its protein product is CASSLARGLAGANEQFF.

The chain recombines TRBV29-1 with TRBJ1-1, with no clear D. V was trimmed by 8 bases and J by 1 base, leaving 11 bases between them. CDR3 length: 12 amino acids. CDR1 is SQVTM and CDR2 is ANQGSEA in the germline V gene. The CDR3 region has the DNA TGCAGCACCCGAACTTCGAACACTGAAGCTTTCTTT. Translation gives CSTRTSNTEAFF.

The count of this clone is one. The V gene is TRBV5-8, the J gene TRBJ1-1; 7 nucleotides match TRBD1. The CDR3 loop spans 14 amino acids. The ends lost 3 bases at V and 0 bases at J; junction bases unmatched: 2. CDR1 SGHTS and CDR2 YDEGEE come from the germline V gene. CDR3 sequence reads: CASSWGQLNTEAFF. CDR3 nucleotides: TGTGCCAGCAGCTGGGGACAGTTGAACACTGAAGCTTTCTTT.

V gene TRBV7-8 combines with J gene TRBJ2-2, with 8 bases matching TRBD1. This CDR3 region has 15 residues. CDR1 and CDR2 from the germline V gene are SGHVS and FQNEAQ. Trimming took 5 bases from V and 6 from J; bases not matched to a gene: 8. In DNA, the CDR3 is TGTGCCAGCAGCCGAACGGGACAGGTCGCCGGGGAGCTGTTTTTT. Its translation is CASSRTGQVAGELFF.

This clone was picked up a small number of times. This sequence joins TRBV28 and TRBJ1-5; TRBD1 might be the D (5 bases). CDR1 is MDHEN and CDR2 is SYDVKM in the germline V gene. V lost 6 bases and J 7 bases, leaving 13 bases between the germline ends. The CDR3 consists of 13 residues. CDR3 sequence (DNA): TGTGCCAGCAGAGTGGGGGGGTCCCAGCCCCAGCATTTT. It codes for CASRVGGSQPQHF.

This clone has just one count. V is TRBV5-6 and J is TRBJ1-1, with 7 bases aligning to TRBD1. The CDR3 spans 13 residues. Germline V gene lookup returns CDR1 SGHDT and CDR2 YYEEEE. V shed 7 bases and J 0 bases; nucleotides not matched to a gene: 3. CDR3 DNA sequence: TGTGCCAGCGTTCAGGGGGTGAACACTGAAGCTTTCTTT. Its protein is CASVQGVNTEAFF. Full variable domain (outside the CDR3, taken from reference TRBV5-6 and TRBJ1-1): DAGVTQSPTHLIKTRGQQVTLRCSPKSGHDTVSWYQQALGQGPQFIFQYYEEEERQRGNFPDRFSGHQFPNYSSELNVNALLLGDSALYLCASVQGVNTEAFFGQGTRLTVV.

The chain is built from TRBV6-2 or TRBV6-3 and TRBJ2-7; TRBD1 aligns across 11 bases. V shed 5 bases, J shed 5 bases, and the junction held 8 bases outside the gene matches. The CDR3 has 15 residues. From germline, CDR1 is MNHEY and CDR2 SVGEGT. The CDR3 DNA reads as TGTGCCAGCAGTCGATCGGACAGGGGGCTTAACGAGCAGTACTTC. The encoded protein is CASSRSDRGLNEQYF.

The gene calls are TRBV1 and TRBJ1-6; the table names TRBD1, a call not compared with the DNA. TRBV1 is annotated as a pseudogene. The CDR3 consists of 15 residues. The CDR3, as DNA: TGCACCAGCAGCCAAGACAGGGGGCATGGATCACCCCTCCACTTT. It is translated as CTSSQDRGHGSPLHF.

This chain joins TRBV29-1 and TRBJ2-3, with 10 positions matching TRBD1. Germline V gene data show CDR1 as SQVTM and CDR2 as ANQGSEA. V shed 4 bases, J shed 5 bases, and the junction held 3 bases outside the gene matches. CDR3 length: 13 amino acids. CDR3 DNA sequence: TGCAGCGTTGGACAGGGGGCAGGAGATACGCAGTATTTT. It translates to CSVGQGAGDTQYF.

This clone occurred a few times. This sequence joins TRBV27 and TRBJ2-1; D may be TRBD2 (6 bases). Trimming shortened V by 2 bases and J by 4 bases, and 18 bases separated the two germline ends. Germline-derived CDR1 and CDR2 are MNHEY and SMNVEV (reference sequence). The CDR3 length is 17 residues. Written as DNA, the CDR3 is TGTGCCAGCAGTTTAACCCCGGGACTGGGGGTTTACAATGAGCAGTTCTTC. This encodes CASSLTPGLGVYNEQFF.

This chain uses TRBV28 with TRBJ1-3; tentative D call: TRBD1 (6 bases). The CDR3 is made up of 14 amino acids. Per germline, CDR1 MDHEN and CDR2 SYDVKM. Trimming cost V 4 bases and J 2 bases, with 9 bases left between them. CDR3 loop: CASSSTGAGNTIYF. In DNA form, the CDR3 reads TGTGCCAGCAGTTCGACAGGAGCTGGAAACACCATATATTTT.

This chain joins TRBV20-1 and TRBJ2-7, with D unclear. V was clipped by 3 bases and J by 3 bases, with 6 bases between them. Germline V gene lookup returns CDR1 DFQATT and CDR2 SNEGSKA (reference sequence). This CDR3 comprises 11 residues. The CDR3 here is CSASYVYEQYF. CDR3 sequence (DNA): TGCAGTGCTAGTTATGTCTACGAGCAGTACTTC.

V usage is TRBV13 and J usage is TRBJ2-3, with TRBD1 as a possible D gene (5 bases). Germline V gene data show CDR1 as PRHDT and CDR2 as FYEKMQ (reference sequence). There are 14 residues in the CDR3. Trimming shortened V by 5 bases and J by 2 bases, and 11 bases separated the two germline ends. CDR3 bases: TGTGCCAGCAGCCGCGACAGAAACACAGATACGCAGTATTTT. Amino acids: CASSRDRNTDTQYF.

The chain carries TRBV27 and TRBJ1-4; 10 bases are shared with TRBD1. Germline CDR1 is MNHEY and CDR2 is SMNVEV (reference sequence). The ends lost 6 bases at V and 9 bases at J; junction bases unmatched: 16. The CDR3 extends over 17 amino acids. The CDR3, as DNA: TGTGCCAGCAGCCCGAGACAGGGGGCTAAGGGGGGGAAAAAACTGTTTTTT. Translated, it gives CASSPRQGAKGGKKLFF.

V usage is TRBV28 and J usage is TRBJ1-3; a weak D match, TRBD1 (5 bases). Trimming left V 5 bases short and J 3 bases short, with 8 bases between. Germline V CDR1 and CDR2: MDHEN, SYDVKM. CDR3 size: 13 residues. The CDR3 DNA sequence: TGTGCCAGCAGTGGGGGGATTGGAAACACCATATATTTT. This translates into CASSGGIGNTIYF.